This T cell receptor (beta chain) was sequenced for a study of neoadjuvant anti-PD-1 for oral cavity cancer (dated by TCRdb to the early 2020s). With respect to the entire study: Patients mostly received three to four biweekly doses of nivolumab at 3 mg/kg before curative-intent surgical resection. Patients with complete response, partial response or stable disease by RECIST 1.1 were defined as responders, whereas patients with progression were defined as non-responders. A roughly 35% response rate was observed in the parent correlative cohort, in which eleven to twelve patients were included. For patients who did not progress, a fourth nivolumab dose was given around day 43, followed by definitive surgical resection on days 50-56. Beyond this particular receptor, the publication reports: Higher pretreatment blood Treg/Th17 ratios correlated with higher pretreatment blood TCRbeta clonality and lower post-treatment tumor TCRbeta clonality. After neoadjuvant nivolumab, T cell clonality (Gini index) in PBMCs was significantly higher in non-responders than in responders. The TCR analyses had only a few patients in each response group, and the authors called for validation in larger cohorts.

The sample's time point, from its label and the paper: after neoadjuvant nivolumab, at surgical resection. The patients had newly diagnosed stage II-IVA oral cavity squamous cell carcinoma and had not received any prior systemic or radiation treatment. The cohort consisted of patients with HPV-negative, locally advanced oral cavity squamous cell carcinoma. Peripheral blood mononuclear cells were analyzed directly and were not maintained or expanded in culture. Samples were obtained from a longitudinal correlative study of a single-arm phase II trial of neoadjuvant nivolumab in oral cavity squamous cell carcinoma. Genomic DNA-based TCRbeta sequencing was performed on subject-matched pre- and post-treatment PBMCs and tumors from three responders and three non-responders. Peripheral blood mononuclear cells were collected before nivolumab treatment and again after treatment, at the time of surgery. Genomic DNA was isolated from PBMCs using the Maxwell RSC DNA from Cells kit.

A word on this clone: No cognate antigen has been identified for it. Per-base qualities were not stored, and no clone one base away is much larger.

For deep sequencing, PBMC libraries mostly used approximately 500 ng of input genomic DNA, with six replicates for each sample. The immunoSEQ hsTCRbeta kit was used to prepare TCRbeta libraries, following the manufacturer's instructions. The completed libraries were mixed into a single pool at 3 nM, then sequenced with an Illumina NovaSeq 6000 S4 flow cell. For the original study's pipeline: The immunoSEQ Analyzer handled quality control and preprocessing of the raw data. The analysis was restricted to productive rearrangements, with each unique CDR3 amino acid sequence defining a clonotype. Repertoire clonality was estimated as the Gini-Simpson index, computed with the R package tcR. Student's t test was used to compare Gini indices, while Pearson correlation assessed associations with tumor size change. Not all clones reach the TCRdb copy of this immuneACCESS table, which keeps in-frame sequences only. Checked studies attribute under half of the gap to unresolved V genes and leave the rest unexplained. The V and J calls and clone size were taken over from that table, and D and trimming were inferred from the DNA. For this sample the table gives about 13,000 clones, of which about 64% were detected only once. The ten largest make up approximately 3% of the sample.

CDR1 and CDR2 were assigned from the germline V gene (reference sequence) as MNHNY and SVGAGI. For this chain, trimming is 4 bases at the V end and 3 bases at the J end, and the number of junction bases without a gene match is 11. The CDR3 covers 16 residues, taking in both the cysteine and the phenylalanine. The entry retains the CDR3 DNA only, 48 bases that are in frame from base 1. The clonotype originates from a person between 40 and 80 years old with oral cavity squamous cell carcinoma. The chain was built from TRBV6-6 and TRBJ1-2, with 7 bases in between that match TRBD1. The material was PBMCs, obtained after nivolumab (anti-PD-1) treatment. DNA sequence: TGTGCCAGCAGTTCAACCTCCGACAGGGCAGACTATGGCTACACCTTC. The encoded protein is CASSSTSDRADYGYTF.